Here is one T cell receptor (beta chain) with its context. Its target antigen remains unknown. No qualities accompany the bases; no much larger clone lies one base away. These data belong to a study of T cells in localized non-small cell lung cancer (dated by TCRdb to about 2020). Study-wide context: The study examined T cell repertoires in 200 to 250 patients with early-stage NSCLC and compared tumors with uninvolved tumor-adjacent lungs. All 240 or so NSCLC patients in the cohort were treatment-naive and had localized lung tumors that were resected. A mean age of around 66 years was recorded for the NSCLC patients, of whom 129 were male and more than 95 were female.

The immunoSEQ Assay was used to sequence TCR beta CDR3 regions from DNA. The paper's processing steps were these. T cell density was computed as TCR beta template counts normalized to usable DNA estimated by amplifying housekeeping genes. Using the preseqR package, richness was estimated by extrapolating to 120,000 templates for tissue samples and 400,000 templates for PBMC samples. Clonality was defined by subtracting Pielou's evenness from one. To identify tissue-enriched TCRs, differential abundance testing was run on productive amino-acid clonotypes with a minimum total count of 5 and an alpha of 0.1. Repertoire overlap between compartments was quantified with the Jaccard Index and Morisita Overlap Index. TCR beta CDR3s were clustered by GLIPH together with public tetramer-defined viral CDR3s, and at least three viral sequences plus V-gene enrichment were required for viral motifs. Imported from immuneACCESS, the table was reduced by TCRdb to in-frame sequences with V and J called. These copies leave out some clones; in studies compared against another copy, an unresolved V gene accounts for under half, and the cause of the remainder is not known. The V and J calls and clone size come from that table; D and trimming were worked out from the DNA. In all, the sample holds about 40,000 clones, and about 87% of those were seen once. The ten largest clones add up to 3% to 4.5% of the sample.

At diagnosis, peripheral blood, uninvolved tumor-adjacent lung and tumor were collected and were preserved as a mix of fresh-frozen and FFPE material. Blood samples were analyzed as peripheral blood mononuclear cells for TCR repertoire profiling. The CDR3 runs 12 amino acids, cysteine and phenylalanine included. The sequence is cut down to CDR3 DNA, 36 bases in frame from base 1. Looking up the germline V gene (reference sequence) yields CDR1 LNHDA and CDR2 SQIVND. V is reduced by 3 bases and J by 8 bases, leaving a spacing of 9 bases between them. Broad study findings and their caveats: Longer overall survival was associated with higher T cell density in blood, whereas shorter survival was associated with higher clonality in adjacent lung. Uninvolved tumor-adjacent lung showed the highest T cell clonality, higher than tumor, which suggests more focused antigenic responses in the uninvolved tumor-adjacent lung. A median of roughly 56 of the top 100 tumor clones were detected in paired uninvolved adjacent lung, and around 30 of these tumor clones were also found among the top 100 clones of the paired uninvolved adjacent lung. Because the study design was exploratory, TCR variables were selected using unadjusted p-values without false-discovery rate correction. Because multi-region tumor sequencing was not performed, intratumor heterogeneity could not be ruled out.

This clonotype was obtained from a man aged 18 to 49 with stage I lung adenocarcinoma. The chain uses TRBV19 and TRBJ2-3; the D gene is perhaps TRBD1 or TRBD2, as each covers 5 bases. Here the sequenced sample was peripheral blood, taken before any cancer treatment. The DNA sequence is given as TGTGCCAGTAGTATGGGACCCAGTACGCAGTATTTT. The resulting protein is CASSMGPSTQYF.